Given below is one T cell receptor beta chain in context. Its antigen is currently unknown. CDR3 size: 16 residues. Germline V CDR1 and CDR2: SGHRS, YFSETQ. Trimming removed 4 bases at V and 1 base at J, with 14 bases between. The data originate from a study of T cells in Graves' hyperthyroidism and ophthalmopathy. Study-wide findings and caveats: Ophthalmopathy onset followed model prediction by a median about 6.9 months. Appearing also in blood were most of the thyroid clonotypes expanded above 0.001.

Thyroid ultrasound, orbital computed tomography, clinical symptoms, and serum thyroxine and TRAb underpinned diagnoses. RNA transcripts gave rise to amplified TCR beta CDR3 regions. RT-PCR in the first round (using the HTBI primer set) targeted the TCR CDR3. In TCRdb, the multiplex PCR reads were re-called with MiXCR into one record per CDR3 protein. The sample has over 400,000 distinct CDR3 sequences; roughly 22% are singletons. The chain carries TRBV5-1 and TRBJ2-2; no clear D gene. The sample consisted of blood. This TCR derives from a woman aged 70 to 79 with Graves' ophthalmopathy. The CDR3 reads CASSIGSGLNTGELFF. CDR3 DNA: TGCGCCAGCAGCATCGGCAGTGGATTGAACACCGGGGAGCTGTTTTTT.